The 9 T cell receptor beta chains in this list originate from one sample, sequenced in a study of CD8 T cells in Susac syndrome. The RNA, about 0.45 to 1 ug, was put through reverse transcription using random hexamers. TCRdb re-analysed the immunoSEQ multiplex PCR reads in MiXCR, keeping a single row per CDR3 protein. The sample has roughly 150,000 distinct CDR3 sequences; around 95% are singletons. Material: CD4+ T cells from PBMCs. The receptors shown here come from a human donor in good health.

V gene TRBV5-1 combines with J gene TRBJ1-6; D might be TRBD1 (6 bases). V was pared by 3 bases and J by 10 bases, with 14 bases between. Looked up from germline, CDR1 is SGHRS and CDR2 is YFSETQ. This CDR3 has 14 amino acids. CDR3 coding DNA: TGCGCCAGCAGCTCAACAGGGACCTACTCACCCCTCCACTTT. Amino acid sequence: CASSSTGTYSPLHF.

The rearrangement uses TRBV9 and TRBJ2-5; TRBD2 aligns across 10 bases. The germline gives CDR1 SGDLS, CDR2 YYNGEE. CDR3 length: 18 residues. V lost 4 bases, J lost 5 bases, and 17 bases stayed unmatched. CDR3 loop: CASSPTASGGLSGETQYF. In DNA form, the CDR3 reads TGTGCCAGCAGCCCCACGGCTAGCGGGGGATTGTCCGGGGAGACCCAGTACTTC.

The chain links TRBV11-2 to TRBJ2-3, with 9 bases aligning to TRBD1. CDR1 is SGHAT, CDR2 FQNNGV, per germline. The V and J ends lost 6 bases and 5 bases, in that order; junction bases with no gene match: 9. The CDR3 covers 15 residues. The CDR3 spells CASSSGTGRVDTQYF. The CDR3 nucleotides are TGTGCCAGCAGTTCCGGGACAGGGAGGGTAGATACGCAGTATTTT.

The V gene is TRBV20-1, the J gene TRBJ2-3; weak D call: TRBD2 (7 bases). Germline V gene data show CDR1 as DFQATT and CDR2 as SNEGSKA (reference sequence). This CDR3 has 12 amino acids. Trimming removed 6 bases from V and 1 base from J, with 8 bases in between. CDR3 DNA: TGCAGTGCAGGGGGGGGCACAGATACGCAGTATTTT. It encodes CSAGGGTDTQYF.

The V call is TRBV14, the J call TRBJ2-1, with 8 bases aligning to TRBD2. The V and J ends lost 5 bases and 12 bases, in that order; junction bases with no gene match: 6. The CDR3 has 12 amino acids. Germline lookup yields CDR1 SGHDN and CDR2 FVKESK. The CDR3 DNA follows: TGTGCCAGCAGCAAGGGACTAGGGGTGCAGTTCTTC. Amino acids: CASSKGLGVQFF.

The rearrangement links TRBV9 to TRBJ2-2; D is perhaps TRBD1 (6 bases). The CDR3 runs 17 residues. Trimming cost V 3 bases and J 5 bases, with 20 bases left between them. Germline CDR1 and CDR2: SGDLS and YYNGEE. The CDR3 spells CASSGTPPSRGTGELFF. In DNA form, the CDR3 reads TGTGCCAGCAGCGGAACACCGCCCAGCAGGGGAACCGGGGAGCTGTTTTTT.

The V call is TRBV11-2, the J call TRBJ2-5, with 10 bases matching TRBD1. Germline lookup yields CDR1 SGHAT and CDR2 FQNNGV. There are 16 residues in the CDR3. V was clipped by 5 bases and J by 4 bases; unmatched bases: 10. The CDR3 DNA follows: TGTGCCAGCAGCCGACGACAGGGGGCGGCAGGAGAGACCCAGTACTTC. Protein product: CASSRRQGAAGETQYF.

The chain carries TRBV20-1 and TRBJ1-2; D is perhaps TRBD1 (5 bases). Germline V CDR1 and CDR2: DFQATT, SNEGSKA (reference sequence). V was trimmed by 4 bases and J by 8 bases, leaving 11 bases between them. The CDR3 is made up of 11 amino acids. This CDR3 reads CSAIAGAGYTF. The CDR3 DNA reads TGCAGTGCTATTGCCGGGGCGGGCTACACCTTC.

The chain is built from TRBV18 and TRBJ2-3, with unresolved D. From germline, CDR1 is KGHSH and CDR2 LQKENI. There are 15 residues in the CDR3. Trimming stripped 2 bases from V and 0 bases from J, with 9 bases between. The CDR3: CASSPTTASTDTQYF. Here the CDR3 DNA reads TGTGCCAGCTCACCAACGACTGCTAGCACAGATACGCAGTATTTT.